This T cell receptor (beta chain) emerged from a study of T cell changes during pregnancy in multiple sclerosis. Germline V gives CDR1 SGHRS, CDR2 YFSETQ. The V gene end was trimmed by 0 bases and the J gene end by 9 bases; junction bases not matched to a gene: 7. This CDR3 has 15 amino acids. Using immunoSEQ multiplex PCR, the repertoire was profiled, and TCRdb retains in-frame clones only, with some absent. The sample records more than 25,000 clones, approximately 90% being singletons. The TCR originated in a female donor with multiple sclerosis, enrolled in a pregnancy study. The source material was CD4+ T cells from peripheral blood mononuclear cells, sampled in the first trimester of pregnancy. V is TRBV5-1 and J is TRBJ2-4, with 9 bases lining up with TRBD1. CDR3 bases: TGCGCCAGCAGCTTGGAAGGACAGGGGAGGACCATTCAGTACTTC. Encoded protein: CASSLEGQGRTIQYF.